This entry describes one TCR beta chain. The CDR3 sequence is 15 residues long. The germline gives CDR1 SGHTA, CDR2 FQGTGA. The V and J ends lost 7 bases and 9 bases, in that order; junction bases with no gene match: 11. This entry comes from a study of blood T cell repertoires in COVID-19. For the study at large: Sites across the United States, Italy and Spain contributed samples from acute and convalescent COVID-19. PBMCs, B-cell-depleted T cells, or T cells provided the cDNA or gDNA that made up the material.

Per the authors' pipeline: From reference gene primer amplification, estimates of nucleated cell counts were derived. The method was immunoSEQ multiplex PCR; TCRdb's version includes in-frame clones alone and lacks a portion of them. That table supplies the V and J calls and clone size; D and trimming were determined from the DNA. The table records tens of thousands of clones, about 74% of them present only once. Specimen: peripheral blood. This receptor was taken from a man in his 70s with COVID-19, enrolled during active disease. The chain combines TRBV7-3 with TRBJ1-3; 11 positions match TRBD1. The CDR3 protein is CASNPRGTGGATIYF. CDR3 DNA sequence: TGTGCCAGCAACCCTCGGGGGACAGGGGGAGCCACCATATATTTT.